The clone carrying this TCR beta chain appeared a few times. In terms of age and location, participants ranged from roughly 18 to 89 years and lived in about 25 US areas. Symptom resolution, clearance, or two negative PCRs marked donors in Cohort 3 as recovered. This sample is part of a study of blood T cell repertoires in COVID-19. Study context: In each case, the material was cDNA or gDNA derived from T cells, B-cell-depleted T cells, or PBMCs.

Profiling relied on immunoSEQ multiplex PCR, and the TCRdb table lists in-frame clones only, not all of them. In the table there are 490,000 or so clones, 70% to 90% of which are singletons. V lost 2 bases and J 6 bases, leaving 10 bases between the germline ends. The V gene's germline CDR1 is MNHNS and CDR2 SASEGT. This CDR3 spans 13 amino acids. J is TRBJ1-2 and V is TRBV6-1, with D perhaps matching TRBD1 (6 bases). Sequenced: PBMCs or T cells enriched from blood (not recorded which). This clonotype was sampled from a woman aged 55 to 70 who had recovered from COVID-19. The DNA of the CDR3 is TGTGCCAGCAGTGAACCGGGACAAGATGGCTACACCTTC. Residues: CASSEPGQDGYTF.